This entry features one T cell receptor beta chain sequence. Its specificity is not known. This entry comes from a study of vaccination effects on CD4 cells after COVID-19. In germline, CDR1 is SGHRS, CDR2 YFSETQ. V was clipped by 0 bases and J by 7 bases, with 11 bases between them. CDR3 length: 14 residues. General observations from the study: Predominantly, the post-vaccine spike-reactive clones of convalescents comprised new vaccine-induced clones. Few convalescent patients were studied, and early post-infection samples were lacking.

Libraries were prepared by immunoSEQ multiplex PCR; TCRdb keeps only in-frame clonotypes and omits some of them. Among roughly 45,000 clones listed, around 79% were seen once. ViraFEST expansion of antigen-specific CD4+ T cells with viral peptide pools preceded sequencing. Isolation of CD4+ T cells took place after approximately 10 days of culture. Sometime from March through December 2020, the person acquired a SARS-CoV-2 infection that PCR confirmed. Each well held some 2.2 million PBMC cultured with 7.5 to 10 ug/ml peptides and around 11 IU/ml IL-2. The source is a human donor who had a prior SARS-CoV-2 infection. The sample in question was CD4+ T cells from PBMCs cultured with a peptide pool, obtained before COVID-19 vaccination. The rearrangement links TRBV5-1 to TRBJ1-5, with D tentatively TRBD1 (6 bases). The CDR3, as DNA: TGCGCCAGCAGCTTGGGTGCAGGGGACCAGCCCCAGCATTTT. It is translated as CASSLGAGDQPQHF.